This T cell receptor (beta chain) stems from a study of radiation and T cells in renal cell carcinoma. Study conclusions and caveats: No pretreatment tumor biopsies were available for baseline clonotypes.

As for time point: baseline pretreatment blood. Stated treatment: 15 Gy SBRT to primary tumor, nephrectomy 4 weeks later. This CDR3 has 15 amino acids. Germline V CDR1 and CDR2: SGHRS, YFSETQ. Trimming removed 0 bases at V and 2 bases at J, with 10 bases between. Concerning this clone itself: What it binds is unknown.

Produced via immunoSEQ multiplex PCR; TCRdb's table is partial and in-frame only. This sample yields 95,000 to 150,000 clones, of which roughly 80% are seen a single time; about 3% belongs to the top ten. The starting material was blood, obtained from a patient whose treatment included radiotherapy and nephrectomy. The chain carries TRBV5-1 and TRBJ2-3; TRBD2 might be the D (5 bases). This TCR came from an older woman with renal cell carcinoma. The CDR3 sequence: CASSLDRGATDTQYF. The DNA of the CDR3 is TGCGCCAGCAGCTTGGATCGGGGAGCCACAGATACGCAGTATTTT.